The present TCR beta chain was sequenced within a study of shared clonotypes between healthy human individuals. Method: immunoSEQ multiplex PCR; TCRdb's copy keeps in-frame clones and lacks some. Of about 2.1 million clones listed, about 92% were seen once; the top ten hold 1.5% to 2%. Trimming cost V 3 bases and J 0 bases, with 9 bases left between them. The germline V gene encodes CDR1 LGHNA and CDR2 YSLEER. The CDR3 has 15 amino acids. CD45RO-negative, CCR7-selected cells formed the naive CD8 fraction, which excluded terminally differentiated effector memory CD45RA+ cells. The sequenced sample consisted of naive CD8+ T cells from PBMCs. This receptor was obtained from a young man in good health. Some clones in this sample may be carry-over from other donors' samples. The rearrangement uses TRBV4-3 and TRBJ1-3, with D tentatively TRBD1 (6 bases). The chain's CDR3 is CASSHRDNSGNTIYF. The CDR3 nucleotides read TGCGCCAGCAGCCATCGGGACAACTCTGGAAACACCATATATTTT.